This TCR beta chain was recorded in a study of shared clonotypes between healthy human individuals. Some clones are missing from TCRdb's copy, which holds only in-frame ones; the method was immunoSEQ multiplex PCR. The table lists about 380,000 clones, roughly 96% of them singletons. Germline CDR1 is SQVTM and CDR2 is ANQGSEA. J was trimmed by 2 bases and V by 5 bases; bases with no gene match: 2. The CDR3 has 12 residues. This chain links TRBV29-1 with TRBJ2-5; TRBD2 matches 7 bases. This receptor was obtained from a man between 25 and 39 years old in good health. Sequencing input: memory CD8+ T cells sorted from blood. The subset denotes: CD45RO+ cells pooled with CCR7-negative TemRA cells. The CDR3 DNA reads TGCAGCGTTTCTAGCGGTCAAGAGACCCAGTACTTC. Residues: CSVSSGQETQYF.